A single sample is the source of the 10 T cell receptor beta chains below, sequenced in a study of cytomegalovirus exposure and HLA in healthy donors. PCR involved 60 Vbeta and 13 Jbeta primers. Profiled with immunoSEQ multiplex PCR; TCRdb holds only in-frame clones, not every one. The data contain about 160,000 clones, roughly 70% of them singletons. Sequenced sample: PBMCs. The origin of the receptors is a woman in her 30s in good health and CMV-seronegative.

The CDR3 is CASSMGGRLSGNTIYF. The CDR3 region has the DNA TGTGCCAGTAGTATGGGAGGACGGCTCTCTGGAAACACCATATATTTT. The chain is built from TRBV19 and TRBJ1-3; D gene ambiguous. Deletions cut 3 bases from V and 0 bases from J, with 12 bases between. CDR3 length equals 16 residues. Germline V gene lookup returns CDR1 LNHDA and CDR2 SQIVND (reference sequence).

This chain links TRBV29-1 with TRBJ1-1; TRBD1 might be the D (5 bases). Germline assignment: CDR1 SQVTM and CDR2 ANQGSEA. V lost 7 bases and J lost 3, with 9 bases in between. The CDR3 is 11 residues long. The CDR3 region is CSGQGYTEAFF. The CDR3 nucleotides are TGCAGCGGCCAGGGATACACTGAAGCTTTCTTT.

V usage is TRBV2 and J usage is TRBJ1-5; 9 nucleotides align to TRBD1. V shed 7 bases and J 6 bases; nucleotides not matched to a gene: 7. Germline CDR1 SNHLY, CDR2 FYNNEI. This CDR3 spans 14 amino acids. This CDR3 is CASMTGQGSQPQHF. The CDR3 nucleotides are TGTGCCAGCATGACGGGACAGGGCTCTCAGCCCCAGCATTTT.

The count of this clone is one. The chain carries TRBV12-5 and TRBJ1-1; D may be TRBD1 (6 bases). V dropped 4 bases and J dropped 3 bases, with 27 bases sitting between them. CDR3 length: 19 amino acids. Per germline, CDR1 LGHNT and CDR2 FRNRAP. Here the CDR3 reads CASGWEVSPNREGDTEAFF. The CDR3 DNA reads TGTGCTAGTGGTTGGGAGGTGAGCCCCAACAGGGAGGGTGACACTGAAGCTTTCTTT.

The rearrangement uses TRBV27 and TRBJ2-4; possible D gene TRBD2, 7 bases. The CDR3 is 15 residues long. Germline V gives CDR1 MNHEY, CDR2 SMNVEV (reference sequence). With 5 bases removed from V and 3 bases from J, the gap between germline ends came to 14 bases. CDR3 nucleotide sequence: TGTGCCAGCAGTCCCCGGGGGGCGTTCAAAAACATTCAGTACTTC. Translated: CASSPRGAFKNIQYF.

This clone was seen just once. The rearrangement uses TRBV11-2 and TRBJ2-5; the D gene is possibly TRBD2 (6 bases). From germline, CDR1 is SGHAT and CDR2 FQNNGV. The V end was cut by 1 base, the J end by 13 bases, with 16 bases between. CDR3 length equals 13 residues. The CDR3 is CASSLATLAIPYF. The CDR3 DNA reads TGTGCCAGCAGCTTAGCTACACTAGCCATACCGTACTTC.

The chain combines TRBV11-3 with TRBJ2-7; 8 nucleotides align to TRBD1. The CDR3 covers 14 residues. CDR1 and CDR2 (germline): SGHNT, YENEEA. With V trimmed by 5 bases and J by 6 bases, 9 bases remained unmatched. The CDR3 DNA is TGTGCCAGCAGCCCCGGGACAGGTCTGGTCGAGCAGTACTTC. This gives the protein CASSPGTGLVEQYF. The full variable domain, with the rest looked up from reference TRBV11-3 and TRBJ2-7, is EAGVVQSPRYKIIEKKQPVAFWCNPISGHNTLYWYLQNLGQGPELLIRYENEEAVDDSQLPKDRFSAERLKGVDSTLKIQPAELGDSAVYLCASSPGTGLVEQYFGPGTRLTVT.

This clone was detected a few times. The chain employs TRBV7-9 and TRBJ2-1; D not resolved. Trimming shortened V by 5 bases and J by 8 bases, and 10 bases separated the two germline ends. Germline V gene sequence: CDR1 SEHNR, CDR2 FQNEAQ (reference sequence). This CDR3 has 12 residues. CDR3 loop: CASSRGVDEQFF. Written as DNA, the CDR3 is TGTGCCAGCAGCCGCGGTGTGGATGAGCAGTTCTTC.

The rearrangement links TRBV28 to TRBJ1-1; D unclear. V was pared by 1 base and J by 0 bases, with 9 bases between. The CDR3 spans 15 residues. Germline values: CDR1 MDHEN, CDR2 SYDVKM. The CDR3 nucleotides are TGTGCCAGCAGTTTATACCTACCGATGAACACTGAAGCTTTCTTT. Amino acid sequence: CASSLYLPMNTEAFF.

The table lists this clone with a few counts. This chain links TRBV11-2 with TRBJ2-1, with D perhaps matching TRBD1 (6 bases). With 1 base removed from V and 4 bases from J, the gap between germline ends came to 17 bases. Germline lookup yields CDR1 SGHAT and CDR2 FQNNGV. The CDR3 length is 17 residues. The DNA of the CDR3 is TGTGCCAGCAGCTTAGTCCAACAGGGTAAGAGGTACAATGAGCAGTTCTTC. It is translated as CASSLVQQGKRYNEQFF.